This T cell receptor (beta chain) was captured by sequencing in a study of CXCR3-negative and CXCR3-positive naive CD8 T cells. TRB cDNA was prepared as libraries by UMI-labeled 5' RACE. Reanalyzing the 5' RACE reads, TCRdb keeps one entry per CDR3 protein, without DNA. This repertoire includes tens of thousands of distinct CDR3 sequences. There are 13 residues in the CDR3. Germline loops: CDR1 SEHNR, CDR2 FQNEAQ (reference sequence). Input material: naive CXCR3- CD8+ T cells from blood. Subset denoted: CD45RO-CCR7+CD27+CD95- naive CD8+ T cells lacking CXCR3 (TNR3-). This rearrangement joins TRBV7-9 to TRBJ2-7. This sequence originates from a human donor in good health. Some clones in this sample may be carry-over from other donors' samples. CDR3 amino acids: CASSLAASYEQYF.